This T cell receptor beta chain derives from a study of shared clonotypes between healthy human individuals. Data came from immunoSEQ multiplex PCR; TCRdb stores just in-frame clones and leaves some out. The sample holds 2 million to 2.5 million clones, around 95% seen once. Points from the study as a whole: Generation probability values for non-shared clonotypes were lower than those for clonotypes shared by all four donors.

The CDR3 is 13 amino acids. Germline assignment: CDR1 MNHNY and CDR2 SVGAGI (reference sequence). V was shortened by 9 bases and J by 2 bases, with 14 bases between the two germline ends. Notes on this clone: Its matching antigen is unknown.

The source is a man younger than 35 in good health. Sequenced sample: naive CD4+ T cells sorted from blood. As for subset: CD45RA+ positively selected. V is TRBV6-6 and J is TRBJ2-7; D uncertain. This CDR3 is CASLDSTTYEQYF. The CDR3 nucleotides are TGTGCCAGTTTGGATAGTACAACCTACGAGCAGTACTTC.